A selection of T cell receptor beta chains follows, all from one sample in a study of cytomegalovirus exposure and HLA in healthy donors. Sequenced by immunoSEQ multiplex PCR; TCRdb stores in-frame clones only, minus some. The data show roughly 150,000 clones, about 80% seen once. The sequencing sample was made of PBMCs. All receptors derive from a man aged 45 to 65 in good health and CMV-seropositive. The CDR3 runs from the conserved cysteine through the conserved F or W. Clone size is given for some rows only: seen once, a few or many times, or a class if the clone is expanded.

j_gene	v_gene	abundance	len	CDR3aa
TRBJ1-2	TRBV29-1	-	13	CSVVDAVRVGYTF
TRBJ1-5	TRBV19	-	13	CASSKGNGQPQHF
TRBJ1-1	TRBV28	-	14	CASSLGGQGGEAFF
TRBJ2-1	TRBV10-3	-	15	CAIRIRAGADNEQFF
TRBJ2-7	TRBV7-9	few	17	CASSPRLAGGRFYEQYF
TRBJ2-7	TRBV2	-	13	CASSDALKHEQYF
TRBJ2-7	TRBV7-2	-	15	CASSSDRGYSYEQYF
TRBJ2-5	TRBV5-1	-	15	CASSLGTSGQETQYF
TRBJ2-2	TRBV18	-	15	CASSPPIGGGGELFF
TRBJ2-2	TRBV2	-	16	CASSRSGGALSGELFF
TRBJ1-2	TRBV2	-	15	CASSETGNTNYGYTF
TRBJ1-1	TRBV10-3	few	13	CATSGTVNTEAFF
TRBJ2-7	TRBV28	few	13	CASSSGVPGEQYF
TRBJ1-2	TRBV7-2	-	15	CASSLDRGRSYGYTF
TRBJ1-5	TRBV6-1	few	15	CASSKQGISNQPQHF
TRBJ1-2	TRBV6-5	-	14	CASSVGGGSYGYTF
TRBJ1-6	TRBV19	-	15	CASSIGQMTDSPLHF
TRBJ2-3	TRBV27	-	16	CASSLAGGPFTDTQYF
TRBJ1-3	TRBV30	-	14	CAWSRRSSGNTIYF
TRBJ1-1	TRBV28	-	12	CASSLSGPEAFF
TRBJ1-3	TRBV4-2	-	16	CASSQDPGQVRNTIYF
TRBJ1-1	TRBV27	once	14	CASSLEGISTEAFF
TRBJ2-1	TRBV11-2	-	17	CASRPHPRDRSYNEQFF
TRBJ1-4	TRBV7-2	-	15	CASSLEAVWTGNLFF
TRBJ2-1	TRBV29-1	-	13	CSVEFRGRNEQFF
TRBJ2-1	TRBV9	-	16	CASSVGGGGAKGEQFF
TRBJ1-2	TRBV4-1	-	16	CASSQAQISPLYGYTF
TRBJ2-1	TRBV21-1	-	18	CASSKGDRGGQGRNEQFF
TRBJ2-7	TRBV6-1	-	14	CASRAGLAAYEQYF
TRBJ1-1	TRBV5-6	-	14	CASRAGYLNTEAFF